The 21 T cell receptor beta chains listed next were all sequenced from one sample in a study of blood T cell repertoires in COVID-19. Assay: immunoSEQ multiplex PCR; the TCRdb copy retains only in-frame clones and omits some. The table has about 140,000 clones, approximately 80% seen once. Specimen: peripheral blood. These TCRs come from a woman older than 75 in a cohort sampled during active or convalescent COVID-19.

The rearrangement uses TRBV6-5 and TRBJ2-5; TRBD1 aligns across 9 bases. V lost 2 bases to trimming and J lost 5 bases; unmatched junction nucleotides: 6. The CDR3 length is 15 residues. Germline CDR1 is MNHEY and CDR2 is SVGAGI. The CDR3 loop is CASSYDRGFWETQYF. CDR3 in DNA: TGTGCCAGCAGTTACGACAGGGGGTTCTGGGAGACCCAGTACTTC.

This sequence joins TRBV29-1 and TRBJ2-3, with 9 positions matching TRBD2. The CDR3 length is 15 residues. Germline CDR1 is SQVTM and CDR2 is ANQGSEA. The V segment lost 6 bases and the J segment 4 bases; nucleotides outside the gene matches: 11. The CDR3 spells CSVSGASGVSDTQYF. As DNA, the CDR3 is TGCAGCGTGAGTGGGGCTAGCGGGGTCTCAGATACGCAGTATTTT.

The chain joins TRBV7-9 to TRBJ1-3, with 9 bases aligning to TRBD1. The length of the CDR3 is 15 residues. Trimming took 5 bases from V and 3 from J; bases not matched to a gene: 5. Germline V CDR1 and CDR2: SEHNR, FQNEAQ (reference sequence). Here the CDR3 DNA reads TGTGCCAGCAGCCTACAGGGGGCTTATGGAAACACCATATATTTT. Translated: CASSLQGAYGNTIYF. The entire variable domain, with the rest obtained from reference TRBV7-9 and TRBJ1-3, is as follows: DTGVSQNPRHKITKRGQNVTFRCDPISEHNRLYWYRQTLGQGPEFLTYFQNEAQLEKSRLLSDRFSAERPKGSFSTLEIQRTEQGDSAMYLCASSLQGAYGNTIYFGEGSWLTVV.

The chain couples TRBV6-6 to TRBJ1-3; D is unresolved. Germline V gene data show CDR1 as MNHNY and CDR2 as SVGAGI (reference sequence). The CDR3 length is 14 residues. V dropped 4 bases and J dropped 0 bases, with 7 bases sitting between them. The CDR3 here is CASSSLFSGNTIYF. The CDR3 region has the DNA TGTGCCAGCAGTTCCCTCTTCTCTGGAAACACCATATATTTT.

This clone has only a few counts. The rearrangement joins TRBV28 to TRBJ1-3, with D possibly matching TRBD1 (6 bases). The V and J ends lost 1 base and 3 bases respectively, with 10 bases between them. Per germline, CDR1 MDHEN and CDR2 SYDVKM. This CDR3 has 15 residues. The CDR3 nucleotides read TGTGCCAGCAGTTTATCCGCAGGGGATGGAAACACCATATATTTT. Its translation: CASSLSAGDGNTIYF.

This chain connects TRBV7-3 to TRBJ2-7, with TRBD1 matching over 7 bases. The CDR3 has 16 amino acids. The junction had 13 bases not matched to a gene; V was cut back by 4 bases and J by 4 bases. Germline CDR1 reads SGHTA; CDR2 reads FQGTGA. The CDR3 reads CASSCQPQGEGYEQYV. CDR3 bases: TGTGCCAGCAGCTGCCAACCCCAGGGGGAAGGTTACGAGCAGTACGTC.

A remark on this clone: The sample holds other DNA sequences that translate to the same CDR3. The CDR3 DNA is TGTGCCAGCAGTTTATCAGGGTATGGCTACACCTTC. This encodes CASSLSGYGYTF. The chain is built from TRBV28 and TRBJ1-2; D perhaps matches TRBD1 (5 bases). Trimming left V 1 base short and J 5 bases short, with 5 bases between. CDR1 and CDR2 from the germline V gene are MDHEN and SYDVKM. The CDR3 covers 12 residues.

The V call is TRBV28, the J call TRBJ2-3; a possible D gene is TRBD1 (6 bases). The CDR3 is made up of 15 amino acids. Germline CDR1 MDHEN, CDR2 SYDVKM. V was shortened by 7 bases and J by 7 bases, with 21 bases between the two germline ends. The CDR3 loop reads CASTDRDTTIHTQYF. The CDR3 DNA reads TGTGCCAGCACCGACCGGGACACAACTATTCATACGCAGTATTTT.

The rearrangement joins TRBV2 to TRBJ2-1; D is perhaps TRBD2 (7 bases). CDR1 is SNHLY, CDR2 FYNNEI, per germline. The CDR3 has 16 amino acids. Trimming removed 6 bases from V and 0 bases from J, with 15 bases in between. CDR3 loop: CASRGRAGASYNEQFF. CDR3 coding DNA: TGTGCCAGCAGGGGAAGGGCGGGGGCCTCCTACAATGAGCAGTTCTTC.

This chain links TRBV6-5 with TRBJ1-2; maybe TRBD1 (5 bases). Per the germline V gene, CDR1 is MNHEY and CDR2 is SVGAGI. CDR3 length: 12 residues. V lost 8 bases to trimming and J lost 7 bases, with 14 bases between them. Here the CDR3 DNA reads TGTGCCAGCGATCGCGGGGCAGGTGGCTACACCTTC. Protein: CASDRGAGGYTF.

The chain recombines TRBV7-9 with TRBJ1-2; 7 bases are shared with TRBD1. In germline, CDR1 is SEHNR, CDR2 FQNEAQ (reference sequence). Trimming removed 1 base from V and 0 bases from J; junction bases left unmatched: 2. The CDR3 contains 15 residues. For the CDR3, the DNA is TGTGCCAGCAGCTTAGGAGGGGGCCCTAACTATGGCTACACCTTC. Translating it yields CASSLGGGPNYGYTF. The complete variable domain, with remaining parts taken from reference TRBV7-9 and TRBJ1-2, reads DTGVSQNPRHKITKRGQNVTFRCDPISEHNRLYWYRQTLGQGPEFLTYFQNEAQLEKSRLLSDRFSAERPKGSFSTLEIQRTEQGDSAMYLCASSLGGGPNYGYTFGSGTRLTVV.

The J gene is TRBJ2-2, the V gene TRBV19; TRBD2 matches 7 bases. This CDR3 is built from 13 residues. Germline-derived CDR1 and CDR2 are LNHDA and SQIVND (reference sequence). The J segment lost 3 bases and the V segment lost 11 bases, leaving 6 bases of the junction unmatched. Here the CDR3 reads CAAGDYDTGELFF. The CDR3 coding sequence is TGTGCCGCGGGGGACTATGACACCGGGGAGCTGTTTTTT.

J is TRBJ1-5 and V is TRBV29-1; TRBD1 might be the D (5 bases). The CDR3 totals 14 residues. The germline gives CDR1 SQVTM, CDR2 ANQGSEA. Deletions cut 5 bases from V and 0 bases from J, with 11 bases between. The chain's CDR3 is CSVPYRYSNQPQHF. The CDR3 bases are TGCAGCGTTCCGTACAGGTATAGCAATCAGCCCCAGCATTTT.

The chain recombines TRBV18 with TRBJ1-2; TRBD1 aligns across 10 bases. V was clipped by 2 bases and J by 4 bases; unmatched bases: 10. Per germline, CDR1 KGHSH and CDR2 LQKENI. The CDR3 is made up of 17 amino acids. As DNA, the CDR3 is TGTGCCAGCTCACCAGGGTCTCCGGGACAGGGGTTCTATGGCTACACCTTC. Translating it yields CASSPGSPGQGFYGYTF.

A few counts support this clone. This chain uses TRBV9 with TRBJ2-3, with D possibly being TRBD2 (6 bases). CDR3 length equals 13 residues. V was trimmed by 4 bases and J by 3 bases, leaving 9 bases between them. Germline assignment: CDR1 SGDLS and CDR2 YYNGEE. The CDR3 here is CASSRLETDTQYF. The CDR3 coding sequence is TGTGCCAGCAGCCGACTAGAGACAGATACGCAGTATTTT.

The sample holds one count of this clone. This chain links TRBV7-2 with TRBJ1-1; D is undetermined. V lost 4 bases, J lost 3 bases, and 9 bases lay in between. The CDR3 runs 13 residues. Germline V gene data show CDR1 as SGHTA and CDR2 as FQGNSA. The CDR3 sequence: CASSWTIYTEAFF. Here the CDR3 DNA reads TGTGCCAGCAGCTGGACTATATACACTGAAGCTTTCTTT. The complete variable domain, with remaining parts taken from reference TRBV7-2 and TRBJ1-1, reads GAGVSQSPSNKVTEKGKDVELRCDPISGHTALYWYRQSLGQGLEFLIYFQGNSAPDKSGLPSDRFSAERTGGSVSTLTIQRTQQEDSAVYLCASSWTIYTEAFFGQGTRLTVV.

This clone was recorded only once. This sample includes further DNA sequences coding for the same CDR3. The gene calls are TRBV7-2 and TRBJ1-3; no firm D call. Looked up from germline, CDR1 is SGHTA and CDR2 is FQGNSA. This CDR3 region has 14 residues. V was pared by 5 bases and J by 0 bases, with 8 bases between. The CDR3 protein is CASSLQSSGNTIYF. CDR3 bases: TGTGCCAGCAGCCTACAGTCCTCTGGAAACACCATATATTTT.

V and J are TRBV6-5 and TRBJ1-2; D may be TRBD1 (6 bases). V lost 5 bases and J lost 8, with 15 bases in between. CDR1 MNHEY and CDR2 SVGAGI come from the germline V gene. The CDR3 consists of 13 residues. The CDR3 DNA reads as TGTGCCAGCAGTCCCGTACAGGGCGGCGGCTACACCTTC. This gives the protein CASSPVQGGGYTF.

The rearrangement links TRBV30 to TRBJ2-3; weak D call: TRBD2 (6 bases). This CDR3 contains 14 residues. Between the trimmed V and J ends, which lost 1 base and 2 bases, there was a span of 10 bases. Germline V gives CDR1 GTSNPN, CDR2 SVGIG (reference sequence). The DNA for the CDR3 is TGTGCCTGGAGTGGCATAGCGGTCACAGATACGCAGTATTTT. Translation gives CAWSGIAVTDTQYF. Together with reference TRBV30 and TRBJ2-3, the CDR3 gives the full variable domain: SQTIHQWPATLVQPVGSPLSLECTVEGTSNPNLYWYRQAAGRGLQLLFYSVGIGQISSEVPQNLSASRPQDRQFILSSKKLLLSDSGFYLCAWSGIAVTDTQYFGPGTRLTVL.

This clone was seen more than once but under ten times. The germline gene is not matched at one end of the junction; a read error may be the cause. This chain's CDR3 is CASSLRGNLPLHF. The CDR3 DNA reads TGTGCCAGCAGTTTAAGGGGGAATTTACCCCTCCACTTT. The chain is built from TRBV12-3 or TRBV12-4 and TRBJ1-6; D may be TRBD1 (6 bases). The CDR3 is 13 residues long.

V is TRBV29-1 and J is TRBJ1-4; unclear D gene. Germline CDR1 is SQVTM and CDR2 is ANQGSEA. The CDR3 covers 14 residues. V was cut by 4 bases and J by 4 bases, with 13 bases left in between. The CDR3 DNA is TGCAGCGTTGGGGGAGGAGGCGGTAATGAAAAACTGTTTTTT. Protein: CSVGGGGGNEKLFF.